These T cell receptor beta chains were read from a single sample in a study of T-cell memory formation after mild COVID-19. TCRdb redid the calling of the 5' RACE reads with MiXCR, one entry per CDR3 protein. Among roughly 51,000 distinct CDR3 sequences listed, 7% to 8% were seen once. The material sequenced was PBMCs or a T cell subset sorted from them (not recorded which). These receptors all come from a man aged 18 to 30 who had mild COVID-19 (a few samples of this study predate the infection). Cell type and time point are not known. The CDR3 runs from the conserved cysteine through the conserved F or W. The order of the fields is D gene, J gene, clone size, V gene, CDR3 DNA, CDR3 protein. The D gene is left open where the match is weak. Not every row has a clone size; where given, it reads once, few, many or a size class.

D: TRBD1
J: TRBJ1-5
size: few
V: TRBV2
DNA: TGTGCCAGCAGTCTCAGGGGGCTAGGACAGCCCCAGCATTTT
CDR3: CASSLRGLGQPQHF

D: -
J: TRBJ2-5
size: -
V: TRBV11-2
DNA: TGTGCCAGCAGCCGCAGGGATTTGGGGGAGACCCAGTACTTC
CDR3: CASSRRDLGETQYF

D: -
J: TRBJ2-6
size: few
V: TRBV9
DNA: TGTGCCAGCAGCGTAGCTGGGGCAGGGTGGTCTGGGGCCAACGTCCTGACTTTC
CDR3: CASSVAGAGWSGANVLTF

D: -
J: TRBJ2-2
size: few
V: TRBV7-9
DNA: TGTGCCAGCAGCCGGGATTCCGGGGAGCTGTTTTTT
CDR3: CASSRDSGELFF

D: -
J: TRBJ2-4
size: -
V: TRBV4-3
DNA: TGCGCCAGCAGCCAAGAAAGACACGGGGTCCGAAATACCTTAGCCAAAAACATTCAGTACTTC
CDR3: CASSQERHGVRNTLAKNIQYF

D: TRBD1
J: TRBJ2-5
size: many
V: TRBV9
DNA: TGTGCCAGCAGCCCGGGACAGGGGTTTCTTACCGAGGCCCAGTACTTC
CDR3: CASSPGQGFLTEAQYF

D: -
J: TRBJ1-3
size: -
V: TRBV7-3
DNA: TGTGCCAGCAGCTCCCCGGGGGATGGAAACACCATATATTTT
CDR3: CASSSPGDGNTIYF

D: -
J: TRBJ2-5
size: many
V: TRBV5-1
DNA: TGCGCCAGCAGCCCCCGACCTTTAGGGGGGGCGGGTGGAGAGACCCAGTACTTC
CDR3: CASSPRPLGGAGGETQYF

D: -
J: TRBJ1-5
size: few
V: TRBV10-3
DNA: TGTGCCATCAGCCAGGGGTATAGCAATCAGCCCCAGCATTTT
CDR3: CAISQGYSNQPQHF

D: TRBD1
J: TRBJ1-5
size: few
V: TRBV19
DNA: TGTGCCAGTCAAGCGACAGGGAGCCGCAATCAGCCCCAGCATTTT
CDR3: CASQATGSRNQPQHF

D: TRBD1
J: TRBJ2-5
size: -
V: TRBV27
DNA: TGTGCCAGCAGCAAACAGGGGTCAGAGACCCAGTACTTC
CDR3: CASSKQGSETQYF

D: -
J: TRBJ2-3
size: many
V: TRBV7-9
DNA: TGTGCCAGCAGCCTTATCTACTTTGGAGATACGCAGTATTTT
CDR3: CASSLIYFGDTQYF

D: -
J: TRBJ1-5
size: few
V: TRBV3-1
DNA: TGTGCCAGCAGCCAAGGGAGGGATCAGCCCCAGCATTTT
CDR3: CASSQGRDQPQHF

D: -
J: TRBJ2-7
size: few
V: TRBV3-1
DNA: TGTGCCAGCAGCCAATCGGTTCGGGGAGAGCAGTACTTC
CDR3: CASSQSVRGEQYF

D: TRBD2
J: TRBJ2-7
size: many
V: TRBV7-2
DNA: TGTGCCAGCAGCCCGCGGACTAGCGGGGGCTCCTACGAGCAGTACTTC
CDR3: CASSPRTSGGSYEQYF

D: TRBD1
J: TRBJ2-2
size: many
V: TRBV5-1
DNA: TGCGCCAGCAGCACCAGGGGGCGCGGCACCGGGGAGCTGTTTTTT
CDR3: CASSTRGRGTGELFF

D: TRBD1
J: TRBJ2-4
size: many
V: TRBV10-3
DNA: TGTGCCATCAGTGAGTCCGGGACAGGCATGAGGATTCAGTACTTC
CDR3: CAISESGTGMRIQYF

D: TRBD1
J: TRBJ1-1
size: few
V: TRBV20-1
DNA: TGCAGTGCTAGAGGGATCGACAGGGTTGAAGCTTTCTTT
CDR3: CSARGIDRVEAFF

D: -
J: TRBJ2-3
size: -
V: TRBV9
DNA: TGTGCCAGCAGCGTAAGCGGGTCCCGCACAGATACGCAGTATTTT
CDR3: CASSVSGSRTDTQYF

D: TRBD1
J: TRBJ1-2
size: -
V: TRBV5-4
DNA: TGTGCCAGCAGCTTGGGAGGAGGGACAGGCAGTCATGGCTACACCTTC
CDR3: CASSLGGGTGSHGYTF

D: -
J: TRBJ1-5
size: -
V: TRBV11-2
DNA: TGTGCCAGCAGCTCGTCTTCAGGGGTCAATCAGCCCCAGCATTTT
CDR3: CASSSSSGVNQPQHF

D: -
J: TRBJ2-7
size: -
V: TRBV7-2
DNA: TGTGCCAGCAGCCGGAGGGACCTCTGGGGAGAGCAGTACTTC
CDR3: CASSRRDLWGEQYF

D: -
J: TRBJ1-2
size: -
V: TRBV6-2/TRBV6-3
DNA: TGTGCCAGCGCGCCTGTGGGAGCTAACTATGGCTACACCTTC
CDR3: CASAPVGANYGYTF

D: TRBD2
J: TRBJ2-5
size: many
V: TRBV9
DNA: TGTGCCAGCAGCTCCAGACTAGCGGGGGCCGAGACCCAGTACTTC
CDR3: CASSSRLAGAETQYF

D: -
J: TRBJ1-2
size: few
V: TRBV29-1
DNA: TGCAGCGTTCGGAAGGAAGGGGACTATGGCTACACCTTC
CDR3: CSVRKEGDYGYTF

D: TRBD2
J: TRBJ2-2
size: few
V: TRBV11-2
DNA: TGTGCCAGCAGCCCGCTTGCGGGGGGCGGGACCGGGGAGCTGTTTTTT
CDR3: CASSPLAGGGTGELFF

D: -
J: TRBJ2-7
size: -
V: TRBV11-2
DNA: TGTGCCAGCAGCTTAGATCCTGGGCCCCATTACGAGCAGTACTTC
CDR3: CASSLDPGPHYEQYF

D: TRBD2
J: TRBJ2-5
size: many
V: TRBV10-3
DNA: TGTGCCATCAGTTCACAACTAGGACTAGCGGAGGAGACCCAGTACTTC
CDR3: CAISSQLGLAEETQYF

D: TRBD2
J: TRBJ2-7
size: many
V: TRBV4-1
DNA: TGCGCCAGCAGCCCGACTAGCGGGGGGGCCTCATACGAGCAGTACTTC
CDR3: CASSPTSGGASYEQYF

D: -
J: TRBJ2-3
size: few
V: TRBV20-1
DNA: TGCAGTGCTAGAGATCAGGAGTTGGCAGATACGCAGTATTTT
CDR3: CSARDQELADTQYF

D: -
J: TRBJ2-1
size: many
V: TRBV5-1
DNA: TGCGCCAGCAAACGTGCGTCCCATGAGCAGTTCTTC
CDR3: CASKRASHEQFF

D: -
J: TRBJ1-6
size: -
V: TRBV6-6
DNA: TGTGCCAGCAGCACGACTATCAATTCACCCCTCCACTTT
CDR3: CASSTTINSPLHF

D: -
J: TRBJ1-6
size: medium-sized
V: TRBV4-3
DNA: TGCGCCAGCAGCCAAGAAATCCGTAATTCACCCCTCCACTTT
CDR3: CASSQEIRNSPLHF

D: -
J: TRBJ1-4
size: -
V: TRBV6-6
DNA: TGTGCCAGCAGTTTCGAAAGAGGGAGAAAACTGTTTTTT
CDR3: CASSFERGRKLFF

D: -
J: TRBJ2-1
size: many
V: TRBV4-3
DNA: TGCGCCAGCAGCCAAGTGCGACTAGTTGAGTTGAATGAGCAGTTCTTC
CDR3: CASSQVRLVELNEQFF

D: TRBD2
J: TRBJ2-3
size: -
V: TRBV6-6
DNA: TGTGCCTCCCGGAGGAGCGGGGGGGCGGTTTATCAAGATACGCAGTATTTT
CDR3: CASRRSGGAVYQDTQYF

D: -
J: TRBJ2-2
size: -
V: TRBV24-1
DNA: TGTGCCACCAGTGACCCTGACAGAAGCGTAGGTAACACCGGGGAGCTGTTTTTT
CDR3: CATSDPDRSVGNTGELFF

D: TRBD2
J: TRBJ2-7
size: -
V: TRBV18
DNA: TGTGCCAGCTCCCCTATCGGCGGGGGGCTATACGAGCAGTACTTC
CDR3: CASSPIGGGLYEQYF

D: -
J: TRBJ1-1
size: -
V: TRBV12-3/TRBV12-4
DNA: TGTGCCAGCACCTACGCAGGGGTCACCCCTGAAGCTTTCTTT
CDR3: CASTYAGVTPEAFF

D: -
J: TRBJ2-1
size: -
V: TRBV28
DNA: TGTGCCAGCCACCGGGCTGGGGCAATGGAGAATGAGCAGTTCTTC
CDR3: CASHRAGAMENEQFF

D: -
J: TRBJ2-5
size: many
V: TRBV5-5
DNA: TGTGCCAGCAGGTTGACTAGTTGGGAGACCCAGTACTTC
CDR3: CASRLTSWETQYF

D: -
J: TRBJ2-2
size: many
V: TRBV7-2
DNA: TGTGCCAGCAGCTTGACCGGGGAGCTGTTTTTT
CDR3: CASSLTGELFF

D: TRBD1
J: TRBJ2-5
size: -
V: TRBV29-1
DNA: TGCAGCGTCGAGGGGACAGACCAAGAGACCCAGTACTTC
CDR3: CSVEGTDQETQYF

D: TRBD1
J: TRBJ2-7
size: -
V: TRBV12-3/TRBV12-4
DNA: TGTGCCAGCAGCTTGGGACAGATTGCCTCCTACGAGCAGTACTTC
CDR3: CASSLGQIASYEQYF

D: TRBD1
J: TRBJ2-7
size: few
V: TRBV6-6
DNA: TGTGCCAGCAGAGCCGGGACAGGGGCCTACGAGCAGTACTTC
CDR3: CASRAGTGAYEQYF

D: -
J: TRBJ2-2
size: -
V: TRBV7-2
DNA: TGTGCCAGCAGTACACAGGGCACGGACACCGGGGAGCTGTTTTTT
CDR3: CASSTQGTDTGELFF

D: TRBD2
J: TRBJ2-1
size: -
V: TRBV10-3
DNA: TGTGCCATCAGGGACTCTAGCGGGGGCTCCTACAATGAGCAGTTCTTC
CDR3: CAIRDSSGGSYNEQFF

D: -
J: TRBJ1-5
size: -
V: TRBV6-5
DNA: TGTGCCAGCAGTTACTCACGGAGAGGCAATCAGCCCCAGCATTTT
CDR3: CASSYSRRGNQPQHF

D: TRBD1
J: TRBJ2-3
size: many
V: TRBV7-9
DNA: TGTGCCAGCAGCTCCAACAGGGGGACGTACACAGATACGCAGTATTTT
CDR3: CASSSNRGTYTDTQYF

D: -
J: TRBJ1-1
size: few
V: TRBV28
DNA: TGTGCCAGCAAACAGGACGAGAACACTGAAGCTTTCTTT
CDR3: CASKQDENTEAFF

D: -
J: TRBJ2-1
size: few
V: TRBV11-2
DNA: TGTGCCAGCAGCTCCCAAGTAGGCTTTCGCTCCTACAATGAGCAGTTCTTC
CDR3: CASSSQVGFRSYNEQFF

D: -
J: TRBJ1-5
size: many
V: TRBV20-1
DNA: TGCAGTGCTAGAAGCCGATTAGGGCATCAGCCCCAGCATTTT
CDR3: CSARSRLGHQPQHF

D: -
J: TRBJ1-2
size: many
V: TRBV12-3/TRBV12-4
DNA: TGTGCCAGCAGTTCCCCGGGGAAGAACTATGGCTACACCTTC
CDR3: CASSSPGKNYGYTF

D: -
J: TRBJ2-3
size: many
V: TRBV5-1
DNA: TGCGCCAGCAGCTTGGCCTGGGGGTCAGGAAGCACAGATACGCAGTATTTT
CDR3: CASSLAWGSGSTDTQYF

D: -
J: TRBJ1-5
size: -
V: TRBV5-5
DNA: TGTGCCAGCAGCTTGGGTCTGGGGCATCAGCCCCAGCATTTT
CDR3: CASSLGLGHQPQHF

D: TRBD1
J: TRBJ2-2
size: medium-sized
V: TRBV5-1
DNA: TGCGCCAGCAGCTTGGACCCGAACAGGGGCGCCGGGGAGCTGTTTTTT
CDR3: CASSLDPNRGAGELFF

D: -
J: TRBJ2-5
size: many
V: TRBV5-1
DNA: TGCGCCAGCAGCTTCAACCCTGAAGAGACCCAGTACTTC
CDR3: CASSFNPEETQYF

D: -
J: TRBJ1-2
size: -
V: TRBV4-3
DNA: TGCGCCAGCAGCCAGGCCGGGACACGGAATGGCTACACCTTC
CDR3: CASSQAGTRNGYTF

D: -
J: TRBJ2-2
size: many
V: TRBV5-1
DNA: TGCGCCAGCAGACTGCGGCGGGACAACACCGGGGAGCTGTTTTTT
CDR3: CASRLRRDNTGELFF

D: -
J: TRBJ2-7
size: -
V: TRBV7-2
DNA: TGTGCCAGCAGCCCCATGGGGCACCTATACTACGAGCAGTACTTC
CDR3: CASSPMGHLYYEQYF